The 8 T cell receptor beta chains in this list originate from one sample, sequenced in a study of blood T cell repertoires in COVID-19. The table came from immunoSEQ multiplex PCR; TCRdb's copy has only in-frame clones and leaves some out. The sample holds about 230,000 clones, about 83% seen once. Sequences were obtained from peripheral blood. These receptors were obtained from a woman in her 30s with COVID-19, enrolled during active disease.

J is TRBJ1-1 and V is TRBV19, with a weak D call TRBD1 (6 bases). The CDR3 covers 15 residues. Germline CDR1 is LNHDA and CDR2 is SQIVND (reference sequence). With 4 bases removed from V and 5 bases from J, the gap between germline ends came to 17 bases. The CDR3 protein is CASSKDEGVDTEAFF. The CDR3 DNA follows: TGTGCCAGTAGTAAGGACGAGGGGGTAGATACTGAAGCTTTCTTT.

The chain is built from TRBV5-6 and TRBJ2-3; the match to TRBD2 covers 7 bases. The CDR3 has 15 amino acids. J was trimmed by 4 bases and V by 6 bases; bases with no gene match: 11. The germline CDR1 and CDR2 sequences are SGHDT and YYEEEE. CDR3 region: CASTPEAGAADTQYF. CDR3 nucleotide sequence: TGTGCCAGCACCCCTGAGGCGGGAGCGGCAGATACGCAGTATTTT.

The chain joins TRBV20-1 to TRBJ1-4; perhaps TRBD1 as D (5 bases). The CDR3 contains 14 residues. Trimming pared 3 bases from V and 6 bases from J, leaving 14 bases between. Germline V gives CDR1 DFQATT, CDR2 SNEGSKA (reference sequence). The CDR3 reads CSASRAGRDEKLFF. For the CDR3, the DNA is TGCAGTGCTAGTAGGGCGGGGCGAGATGAAAAACTGTTTTTT.

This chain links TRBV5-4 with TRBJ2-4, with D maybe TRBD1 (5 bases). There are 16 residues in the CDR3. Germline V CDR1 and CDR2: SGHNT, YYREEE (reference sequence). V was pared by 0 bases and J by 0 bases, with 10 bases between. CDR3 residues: CASSLGDRIAKNIQYF. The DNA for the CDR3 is TGTGCCAGCAGCTTGGGTGACAGAATAGCCAAAAACATTCAGTACTTC.

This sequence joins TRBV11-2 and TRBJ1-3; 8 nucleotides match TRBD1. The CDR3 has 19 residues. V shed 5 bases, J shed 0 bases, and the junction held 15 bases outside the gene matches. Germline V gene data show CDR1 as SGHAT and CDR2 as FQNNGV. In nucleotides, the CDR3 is TGTGCCAGCAGCCCCGGCCGGGACAGGCCCTATTCCTCTGGAAACACCATATATTTT. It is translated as CASSPGRDRPYSSGNTIYF.

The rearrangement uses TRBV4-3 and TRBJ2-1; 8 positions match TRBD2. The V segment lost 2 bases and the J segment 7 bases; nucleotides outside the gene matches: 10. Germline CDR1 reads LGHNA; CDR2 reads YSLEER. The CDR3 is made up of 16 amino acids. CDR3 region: CASSQLVSGSRNEQFF. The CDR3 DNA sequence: TGCGCCAGCAGCCAATTGGTCAGCGGGAGTCGGAATGAGCAGTTCTTC.

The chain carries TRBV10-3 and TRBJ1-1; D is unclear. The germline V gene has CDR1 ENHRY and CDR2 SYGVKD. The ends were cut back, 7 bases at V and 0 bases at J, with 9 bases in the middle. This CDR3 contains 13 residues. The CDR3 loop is CAINGQVNTEAFF. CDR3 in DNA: TGTGCCATCAATGGTCAGGTGAACACTGAAGCTTTCTTT.

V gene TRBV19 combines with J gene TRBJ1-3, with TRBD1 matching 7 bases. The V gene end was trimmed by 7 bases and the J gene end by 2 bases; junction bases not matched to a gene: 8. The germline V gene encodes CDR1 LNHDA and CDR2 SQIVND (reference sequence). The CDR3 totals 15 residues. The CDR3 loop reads CASTRTGLAGNTIYF. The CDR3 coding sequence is TGTGCCAGTACCAGGACAGGCCTTGCTGGAAACACCATATATTTT.